These 24 T cell receptor beta chains originate from one sample sequenced in a study of shared clonotypes between healthy human individuals. The repertoire was sequenced with immunoSEQ multiplex PCR; TCRdb's copy has only in-frame clones and lacks some. The table lists 600,000 to 750,000 clones, around 72% of them singletons. The sequenced material came from memory CD4+ T cells sorted from blood. Subset of the sample: CD45RA-negative fraction. Every receptor here comes from a woman in her twenties or thirties in good health.

The chain is built from TRBV5-4 and TRBJ2-5, with D possibly TRBD2 on 6 matching bases. V was shortened by 5 bases and J by 5 bases, with 16 bases between the two germline ends. Germline V gives CDR1 SGHNT, CDR2 YYREEE (reference sequence). The CDR3 spans 14 residues. The CDR3 nucleotides read TGTGCCAGCAGAGGAGGGGCCCTAGGGGAGACCCAGTACTTC. This translates into CASRGGALGETQYF.

The V gene is TRBV2, the J gene TRBJ2-1; TRBD2 matches 7 bases. The germline CDR1 and CDR2 sequences are SNHLY and FYNNEI. This CDR3 region has 11 residues. With V trimmed by 10 bases and J by 8 bases, 5 bases remained unmatched. The DNA of the CDR3 is TGTGCCAACCGGGGGGTCGATGAGCAGTTCTTC. Translation gives CANRGVDEQFF.

The genes are TRBV28 and TRBJ2-7; D perhaps matches TRBD1 (6 bases). The CDR3 contains 14 residues. V shed 6 bases and J shed 0 bases, with 12 bases lying between them. Germline values: CDR1 MDHEN, CDR2 SYDVKM. CDR3 region: CASRLGHHSYEQYF. For the CDR3, the DNA is TGTGCCAGCAGACTGGGACACCACTCCTACGAGCAGTACTTC.

This clone was observed many times. The rearrangement links TRBV6-5 to TRBJ1-4; D gene uncertain. Trimming removed 2 bases from V and 8 bases from J, with 15 bases in between. In germline, CDR1 is MNHEY, CDR2 SVGAGI. This CDR3 comprises 15 residues. CDR3 protein: CASSYEYSRMEKLFF. The DNA for the CDR3 is TGTGCCAGCAGTTACGAGTACAGCCGGATGGAAAAACTGTTTTTT.

This clone was observed at least ten times. This sequence joins TRBV7-9 and TRBJ2-7; 8 bases match TRBD1. With 1 base clipped from V and 3 bases from J, the junction kept 14 bases outside the gene matches. The CDR3 spans 18 residues. From germline, CDR1 is SEHNR and CDR2 FQNEAQ (reference sequence). The CDR3 loop is CASSLGGGTGGKGYEQYF. DNA for the CDR3: TGTGCCAGCAGCTTAGGTGGGGGTACAGGGGGTAAAGGCTACGAGCAGTACTTC.

The chain employs TRBV5-4 and TRBJ2-5; 9 bases agree with TRBD2. Germline CDR1 is SGHNT and CDR2 is YYREEE (reference sequence). V lost 8 bases, J lost 4 bases, and 15 bases stayed unmatched. The CDR3 runs 16 residues. The CDR3 nucleotides are TGTGCCAGTACTGCTGGCGGGAGGGCCGGGTCAGAGACCCAGTACTTC. Translation: CASTAGGRAGSETQYF.

V gene TRBV2 combines with J gene TRBJ2-1; no clear D. Trimming removed 6 bases from V and 5 bases from J, with 5 bases in between. This CDR3 contains 11 residues. Germline V lookup: CDR1 SNHLY, CDR2 FYNNEI. The CDR3 here is CASRPNNEQFF. For the CDR3, the DNA is TGTGCCAGCAGGCCAAACAATGAGCAGTTCTTC.

The chain carries TRBV5-1 and TRBJ1-2; D remains unclear. The V end lost 4 bases, the J end lost 13 bases, and 23 bases lay between the germline ends. Per the germline V gene, CDR1 is SGHRS and CDR2 is YFSETQ. The CDR3 sequence is 14 residues long. The CDR3 reads CASSPTTSDGRITF. The CDR3 nucleotides are TGCGCCAGCAGCCCGACCACATCGGACGGCCGCATCACCTTC.

The CDR3 coding sequence is TGCGCCAGCAGCCCGGGAGGGCTGGAGACCCAGTACTTC. Protein: CASSPGGLETQYF. The rearrangement uses TRBV4-1 and TRBJ2-5, with 8 bases matching TRBD2. The CDR3 totals 13 residues. V was pared by 4 bases and J by 5 bases, with 3 bases of the junction left unmatched. Germline CDR1 MGHRA, CDR2 YSYEKL.

The V and J genes are TRBV6-5 and TRBJ2-1, with 7 bases aligning to TRBD2. This CDR3 has 15 residues. Germline CDR1 is MNHEY and CDR2 is SVGAGI. V trimming: 4 bases; J trimming: 3 bases; junction bases outside the gene matches: 6. Written as DNA, the CDR3 is TGTGCCAGCAGTTTGGGACTACGGGGCTACAATGAGCAGTTCTTC. Translating gives CASSLGLRGYNEQFF.

A single count supports this clone. This chain's CDR3 is CASSFPGGTSYEQYF. Here the CDR3 DNA reads TGTGCCAGCAGTTTTCCGGGAGGGACTTCCTACGAGCAGTACTTC. This sequence joins TRBV28 and TRBJ2-7; 8 bases match TRBD2. The CDR3 extends over 15 amino acids. J was trimmed by 1 base and V by 3 bases; bases with no gene match: 5. The germline CDR1 and CDR2 sequences are MDHEN and SYDVKM.

This rearrangement joins TRBV7-2 to TRBJ1-1; possible D gene TRBD1, 6 bases. This CDR3 spans 17 amino acids. The germline V and J ends were trimmed by 3 bases and 0 bases, with 17 bases remaining between them. In germline, CDR1 is SGHTA, CDR2 FQGNSA. As DNA, the CDR3 is TGTGCCAGCAGCTTTTCGGTCCGTCAGGGGTTGAACACTGAAGCTTTCTTT. Protein: CASSFSVRQGLNTEAFF.

This chain connects TRBV6-1 to TRBJ2-2, with unresolved D. V lost 4 bases to trimming and J lost 1 base, with 10 bases between them. CDR3 length equals 15 residues. Germline lookup yields CDR1 MNHNS and CDR2 SASEGT. In DNA form, the CDR3 reads TGTGCCAGCAGTGTAGGTAACAGGAACACCGGGGAGCTGTTTTTT. Its protein product is CASSVGNRNTGELFF.

J is TRBJ2-3 and V is TRBV19; 9 nucleotides match TRBD2. The V gene end was trimmed by 7 bases and the J gene end by 6 bases; junction bases not matched to a gene: 5. The germline V gene has CDR1 LNHDA and CDR2 SQIVND (reference sequence). The CDR3 is made up of 13 amino acids. The CDR3 coding sequence is TGTGCCAGTAATAAGCGGGAGGAGGATACGCAGTATTTT. This sequence encodes CASNKREEDTQYF.

This sequence joins TRBV7-2 and TRBJ2-7; a weak D match, TRBD2 (5 bases). V lost 7 bases to trimming and J lost 6 bases, with 19 bases between them. Germline V CDR1 and CDR2: SGHTA, FQGNSA. The CDR3 contains 14 residues. The CDR3 DNA is TGTGCCAGCACCCACCCGCAGAGGGTCTCCGAGCAGTACTTC. Its protein product is CASTHPQRVSEQYF.

This clone has a handful of counts. V usage is TRBV7-2 and J usage is TRBJ2-7; D is unresolved. V gave up 2 bases and J gave up 2 bases, with 10 bases separating them. Germline CDR1 and CDR2: SGHTA and FQGNSA. The CDR3 sequence is 14 residues long. CDR3 loop: CASSLYLATYEQYF. The CDR3 region has the DNA TGTGCCAGCAGCTTATACCTGGCTACCTACGAGCAGTACTTC.

Notes on this clone: A single base separates this from a much larger clone, so it may be a read error. The chain carries TRBV7-3 and TRBJ2-3; 8 nucleotides align to TRBD2. The germline gives CDR1 SGHTA, CDR2 FQGTGA. This CDR3 has 14 residues. V shed 5 bases, J shed 2 bases, and the junction held 3 bases outside the gene matches. CDR3 sequence: CASSLTSATDTQYF. CDR3 DNA sequence: TGTGCCAGCAGCCTGACTAGCGCCACAGATACGCAGTATTTT.

The chain has TRBV11-1 and TRBJ2-2; D is perhaps TRBD2 (6 bases). CDR3 length equals 14 residues. Germline assignment: CDR1 SGHAT and CDR2 FQDESV (reference sequence). V was clipped by 4 bases and J by 3 bases, with 9 bases between them. The DNA for the CDR3 is TGTGCCAGCAGCTCCGGGACTCACACCGGGGAGCTGTTTTTT. This gives the protein CASSSGTHTGELFF.

The J gene is TRBJ1-3, the V gene TRBV25-1, with a tentative D call TRBD1 (6 bases). The CDR3 consists of 18 residues. V lost 3 bases and J 1 base, leaving 19 bases between the germline ends. Germline lookup yields CDR1 MGHDK and CDR2 SYGVNS. The CDR3 region has the DNA TGTGCCAGCAGTGATTCGGTCAGGGGCTCTGTTTCTGGAAACACCATATATTTT. It yields the protein CASSDSVRGSVSGNTIYF.

The V and J genes are TRBV27 and TRBJ2-2; D is ambiguous. CDR3 length equals 13 residues. V was shortened by 8 bases and J by 2 bases, with 9 bases between the two germline ends. Germline CDR1 reads MNHEY; CDR2 reads SMNVEV (reference sequence). The CDR3 region is CASATHNTGELFF. Written as DNA, the CDR3 is TGTGCCAGCGCCACTCACAACACCGGGGAGCTGTTTTTT.

This chain uses TRBV19 with TRBJ1-1; no reliable D call. The germline V gene encodes CDR1 LNHDA and CDR2 SQIVND (reference sequence). The CDR3 is 14 residues long. Trimming pared 4 bases from V and 5 bases from J, leaving 14 bases between. The CDR3 sequence is CASSTPGRATEAFF. Written as DNA, the CDR3 is TGTGCCAGTAGTACCCCCGGACGGGCGACTGAAGCTTTCTTT.

This clone was observed once. CDR3 sequence (DNA): TGTGCCAGCTCACCCCGCTCAAATGATTACTATGGCTACACCTTC. It yields the protein CASSPRSNDYYGYTF. V and J are TRBV18 and TRBJ1-2; D not certain. The CDR3 contains 15 residues. Germline values: CDR1 KGHSH, CDR2 LQKENI. The V end lost 3 bases, the J end lost 3 bases, and 14 bases lay between the germline ends.

The table lists this clone with many counts. This chain uses TRBV19 with TRBJ1-4; possibly TRBD1 for D (5 bases). The CDR3 runs 16 residues. The V gene lost 5 bases and the J gene lost 7 bases, with 20 bases spanning the gap. From germline, CDR1 is LNHDA and CDR2 SQIVND (reference sequence). DNA for the CDR3: TGTGCCAGTAGTGGGGTTTTCACCAGGGACCGTGAAAAACTGTTTTTT. Translation: CASSGVFTRDREKLFF.

The chain joins TRBV18 to TRBJ1-1; possibly TRBD1 for D (6 bases). Germline V gene sequence: CDR1 KGHSH, CDR2 LQKENI. This CDR3 is 13 amino acids long. The V and J ends lost 8 bases and 3 bases respectively, with 13 bases between them. The CDR3 nucleotides are TGTGCCAGCGGGGGACAAAAGGACACTGAAGCTTTCTTT. This sequence encodes CASGGQKDTEAFF.